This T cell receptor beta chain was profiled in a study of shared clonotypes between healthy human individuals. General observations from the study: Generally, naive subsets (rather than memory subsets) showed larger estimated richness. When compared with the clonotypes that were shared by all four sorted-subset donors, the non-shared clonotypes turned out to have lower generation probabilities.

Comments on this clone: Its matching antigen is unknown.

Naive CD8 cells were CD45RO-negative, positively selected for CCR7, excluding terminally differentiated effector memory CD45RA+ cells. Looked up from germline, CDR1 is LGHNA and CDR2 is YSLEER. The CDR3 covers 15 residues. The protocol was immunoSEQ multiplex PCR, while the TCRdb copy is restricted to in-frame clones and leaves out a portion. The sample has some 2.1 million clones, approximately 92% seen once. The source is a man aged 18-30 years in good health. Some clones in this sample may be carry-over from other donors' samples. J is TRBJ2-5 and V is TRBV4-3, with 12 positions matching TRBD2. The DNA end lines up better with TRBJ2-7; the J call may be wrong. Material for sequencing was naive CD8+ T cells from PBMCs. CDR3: CASSQLAGGSYEQYF. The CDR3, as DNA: TGCGCCAGCAGCCAACTAGCGGGAGGGTCGTACGAGCAGTACTTC.